This entry lists 32 T cell receptor beta chains sequenced from one sample in a study of T cells in localized non-small cell lung cancer. The protocol was immunoSEQ multiplex PCR, while the TCRdb copy is restricted to in-frame clones and leaves out a portion. The table records around 83,000 clones, less than 85% of them present only once. This sample comprised PBMCs, obtained before any cancer treatment. The receptor source for this set is a man aged 35 to 69 with stage II squamous cell lung carcinoma.

This clone was recorded once. The rearrangement links TRBV9 to TRBJ2-2; D remains unclear. Between the trimmed V and J ends, which lost 0 bases and 3 bases, there was a span of 6 bases. Germline CDR1 SGDLS, CDR2 YYNGEE. This CDR3 is built from 14 residues. As DNA, the CDR3 is TGTGCCAGCAGCGTAGACAGTTACACCGGGGAGCTGTTTTTT. It encodes CASSVDSYTGELFF.

The rearrangement uses TRBV5-4 and TRBJ1-3, with no clear D. This CDR3 contains 15 residues. CDR1 and CDR2 (germline): SGHNT, YYREEE (reference sequence). V dropped 1 base and J dropped 2 bases, with 10 bases sitting between them. This CDR3 is CASSLNDAPGNTIYF. Here the CDR3 DNA reads TGTGCCAGCAGCTTGAACGATGCTCCTGGAAACACCATATATTTT.

The chain employs TRBV5-4 and TRBJ2-1; 8 bases line up with TRBD2. The germline gives CDR1 SGHNT, CDR2 YYREEE (reference sequence). CDR3 size: 16 residues. V gave up 3 bases and J gave up 5 bases; unmatched junction bases: 10. The CDR3 DNA reads as TGTGCCAGCAGCTCCCCGGGACTAGGGGTAAACAATGAGCAGTTCTTC. Encoded protein: CASSSPGLGVNNEQFF.

The chain employs TRBV19 and TRBJ1-2; D gene ambiguous. V was shortened by 3 bases and J by 8 bases, with 10 bases between the two germline ends. Looked up from germline, CDR1 is LNHDA and CDR2 is SQIVND (reference sequence). This CDR3 region has 12 residues. CDR3 loop: CASSIPGSGYTF. In nucleotides, the CDR3 is TGTGCCAGTAGTATCCCCGGGTCGGGCTACACCTTC.

The rearrangement joins TRBV5-1 to TRBJ2-6; D gene ambiguous. Per the germline V gene, CDR1 is SGHRS and CDR2 is YFSETQ. The CDR3 covers 16 residues. V was cut by 0 bases and J by 0 bases, with 7 bases left in between. The CDR3 nucleotides read TGCGCCAGCAGCTTGGCCGGCATCTCTGGGGCCAACGTCCTGACTTTC. It yields the protein CASSLAGISGANVLTF.

The chain uses TRBV19 and TRBJ2-5; D is ambiguous. The V gene's germline CDR1 is LNHDA and CDR2 SQIVND (reference sequence). V gave up 7 bases and J gave up 7 bases, with 22 bases separating them. CDR3 size: 15 residues. CDR3 in amino acids: CASTDRWEQHGTQYF. CDR3 sequence (DNA): TGTGCCAGTACCGACCGATGGGAACAGCACGGGACCCAGTACTTC.

This clone came up a few times. The CDR3 sequence is CASSPDGRMNTEAFF. In DNA form, the CDR3 reads TGTGCCAGCTCTCCGGACGGACGAATGAACACTGAAGCTTTCTTT. The chain has TRBV18 and TRBJ1-1; D uncertain. Germline CDR1 reads KGHSH; CDR2 reads LQKENI. The V and J ends lost 6 bases and 0 bases respectively, with 14 bases between them. The CDR3 is 15 residues long.

The chain is built from TRBV19 and TRBJ1-3, with a weak D call TRBD1 (6 bases). The CDR3 extends over 16 amino acids. V was pared by 0 bases and J by 0 bases, with 9 bases between. Germline assignment: CDR1 LNHDA and CDR2 SQIVND (reference sequence). CDR3 residues: CASSIDRTASGNTIYF. CDR3 DNA: TGTGCCAGTAGTATAGATCGGACAGCCTCTGGAAACACCATATATTTT. Looking up the rest from reference TRBV19 and TRBJ1-3 gives the full variable domain: DGGITQSPKYLFRKEGQNVTLSCEQNLNHDAMYWYRQDPGQGLRLIYYSQIVNDFQKGDIAEGYSVSREKKESFPLTVTSAQKNPTAFYLCASSIDRTASGNTIYFGEGSWLTVV.

The chain carries TRBV11-2 and TRBJ2-3; D tentatively fits TRBD1 or TRBD2 (6 bases each). V lost 4 bases to trimming and J lost 0 bases, with 23 bases between them. The CDR3 is 19 amino acids. Germline CDR1 reads SGHAT; CDR2 reads FQNNGV. The CDR3 spells CASSSLGEDWTASTDTQYF. The DNA of the CDR3 is TGTGCCAGCAGCTCCCTAGGGGAGGATTGGACAGCTAGCACAGATACGCAGTATTTT.

This clone was detected a few times. The V and J genes are TRBV28 and TRBJ1-2; tentative D call: TRBD1 (6 bases). This CDR3 comprises 14 residues. Deletions cut 6 bases from V and 4 bases from J, with 15 bases between. The V gene's germline CDR1 is MDHEN and CDR2 SYDVKM. For the CDR3, the DNA is TGTGCCAGCAGCGCCCACGGGGGGGCCTATGGCTACACCTTC. It yields the protein CASSAHGGAYGYTF.

V is TRBV7-9 and J is TRBJ1-6; D possibly corresponds to TRBD1 (5 bases). The CDR3 totals 15 residues. Trimming left V 2 bases short and J 9 bases short, with 14 bases between. CDR1 and CDR2 (germline): SEHNR, FQNEAQ (reference sequence). CDR3 DNA: TGTGCCAGCAGCTTATTCTCTCTCGGGGGTTCACCCCTCCACTTT. Its translation is CASSLFSLGGSPLHF.

The gene calls are TRBV27 and TRBJ2-7; tentative D call: TRBD2 (7 bases). Per the germline V gene, CDR1 is MNHEY and CDR2 is SMNVEV (reference sequence). CDR3 size: 16 residues. Trimming removed 3 bases from V and 5 bases from J, with 20 bases in between. CDR3 sequence reads: CASSFLGGAIGNEQYF. The CDR3 region has the DNA TGTGCCAGCAGTTTCTTAGGGGGGGCGATTGGCAACGAGCAGTACTTC.

The sample holds a few counts of this clone. This chain links TRBV29-1 with TRBJ2-1; no firm D call. The V end lost 1 base, the J end lost 3 bases, and 1 base lay between the germline ends. The CDR3 totals 11 residues. The germline CDR1 and CDR2 sequences are SQVTM and ANQGSEA. The CDR3 sequence: CSVEGYNEQFF. The CDR3 nucleotides are TGCAGCGTTGAAGGCTACAATGAGCAGTTCTTC.

V and J are TRBV11-2 and TRBJ2-3; D is uncertain. The V and J ends lost 5 bases and 3 bases respectively, with 9 bases between them. The CDR3 contains 13 residues. The germline V gene has CDR1 SGHAT and CDR2 FQNNGV. CDR3: CASSNSGTDTQYF. The CDR3 DNA reads TGTGCCAGCAGCAATTCCGGGACAGATACGCAGTATTTT.

The chain employs TRBV28 and TRBJ1-6; D remains ambiguous. Per germline, CDR1 MDHEN and CDR2 SYDVKM. The CDR3 runs 12 residues. Trimming cost V 4 bases and J 6 bases, with 4 bases left between them. The CDR3 sequence: CASSSGNSPLHF. DNA for the CDR3: TGTGCCAGCAGTTCGGGTAATTCACCCCTCCACTTT. Based on the CDR3 plus reference TRBV28 and TRBJ1-6, the full variable domain is DVKVTQSSRYLVKRTGEKVFLECVQDMDHENMFWYRQDPGLGLRLIYFSYDVKMKEKGDIPEGYSVSREKKERFSLILESASTNQTSMYLCASSSGNSPLHFGNGTRLTVT.

The rearrangement uses TRBV4-1 and TRBJ2-7, with TRBD1 identical over 7 bases. V lost 0 bases, J lost 0 bases, and 8 bases stayed unmatched. CDR1 and CDR2 (germline): MGHRA, YSYEKL. The CDR3 runs 17 residues. CDR3 amino acids: CASSQDPGQEPSYEQYF. For the CDR3, the DNA is TGCGCCAGCAGCCAAGATCCCGGACAGGAGCCCTCCTACGAGCAGTACTTC.

The chain combines TRBV11-2 with TRBJ2-7, with 10 nucleotides matching TRBD2. The V segment lost 0 bases and the J segment 2 bases; nucleotides outside the gene matches: 10. Looked up from germline, CDR1 is SGHAT and CDR2 is FQNNGV. The CDR3 runs to 18 residues. CDR3 in amino acids: CASSLDPRLAGPPYEQYF. In DNA form, the CDR3 reads TGTGCCAGCAGCTTAGACCCCCGACTAGCGGGCCCTCCCTACGAGCAGTACTTC.

V and J are TRBV7-9 and TRBJ2-7; possible D gene TRBD2, 5 bases. V was shortened by 4 bases and J by 3 bases, with 19 bases between the two germline ends. CDR1 and CDR2 from the germline V gene are SEHNR and FQNEAQ (reference sequence). The CDR3 length is 16 residues. Here the CDR3 DNA reads TGTGCCAGCAGCTCGATATTTCCGGAGGACCTCTACGAGCAGTACTTC. Protein: CASSSIFPEDLYEQYF.

V is TRBV5-4 and J is TRBJ2-7, with TRBD1 as a possible D gene (6 bases). From germline, CDR1 is SGHNT and CDR2 YYREEE (reference sequence). The CDR3 runs to 15 residues. V lost 0 bases and J lost 2, with 12 bases in between. As DNA, the CDR3 is TGTGCCAGCAGCTTGGTACAGGGCCCTACCTACGAGCAGTACTTC. It yields the protein CASSLVQGPTYEQYF.

This rearrangement joins TRBV4-1 to TRBJ2-3, with a weak D call TRBD1 (6 bases). This CDR3 comprises 16 residues. V lost 4 bases, J lost 3 bases, and 17 bases lay in between. The germline gives CDR1 MGHRA, CDR2 YSYEKL. The DNA of the CDR3 is TGCGCCAGCAGCCTGCCCCGGGGACAAGGGACAGATACGCAGTATTTT. Its translation: CASSLPRGQGTDTQYF.

The chain has TRBV19 and TRBJ2-3, with D uncertain. This CDR3 spans 16 amino acids. V gave up 5 bases and J gave up 4 bases, with 19 bases separating them. Germline CDR1 reads LNHDA; CDR2 reads SQIVND (reference sequence). Here the CDR3 reads CASSHEGASVADTQYF. CDR3 sequence (DNA): TGTGCCAGTAGTCACGAAGGAGCTTCGGTCGCAGATACGCAGTATTTT. The full variable domain, completed using reference TRBV19 and TRBJ2-3, is DGGITQSPKYLFRKEGQNVTLSCEQNLNHDAMYWYRQDPGQGLRLIYYSQIVNDFQKGDIAEGYSVSREKKESFPLTVTSAQKNPTAFYLCASSHEGASVADTQYFGPGTRLTVL.

The chain couples TRBV2 to TRBJ2-2, with 9 bases aligning to TRBD1. The CDR3 covers 15 residues. The V gene's germline CDR1 is SNHLY and CDR2 FYNNEI. The V and J ends lost 6 bases and 5 bases, in that order; junction bases with no gene match: 7. The CDR3 region is CASRYRGQLTGELFF. In nucleotides, the CDR3 is TGTGCCAGCAGGTACAGGGGGCAATTGACCGGGGAGCTGTTTTTT.

Concerning this clone: Other nucleotide sequences from this sample produce the same CDR3. This sequence joins TRBV7-8 and TRBJ2-5; 7 bases fit TRBD1. This CDR3 contains 18 residues. Germline V gene sequence: CDR1 SGHVS, CDR2 FQNEAQ. With 4 bases clipped from V and 5 bases from J, the junction kept 19 bases outside the gene matches. CDR3 coding DNA: TGTGCCAGCAGCTCTCGACGGATTGGGACAGCTCCTCGGGAGACCCAGTACTTC. Protein sequence: CASSSRRIGTAPRETQYF.

The chain is built from TRBV28 and TRBJ2-3, with TRBD2 identical over 10 bases. CDR1 and CDR2 (germline): MDHEN, SYDVKM. CDR3 length: 15 amino acids. V trimming: 3 bases; J trimming: 5 bases; junction bases outside the gene matches: 5. The CDR3 loop reads CASSFQAGGKDTQYF. The CDR3 coding sequence is TGTGCCAGCAGTTTCCAAGCGGGAGGGAAAGATACGCAGTATTTT.

The gene calls are TRBV7-6 and TRBJ1-5; tentatively, D is TRBD1 (5 bases). Germline V lookup: CDR1 SGHVS, CDR2 FNYEAQ. The CDR3 runs to 15 residues. Trimming left V 5 bases short and J 7 bases short, with 18 bases between. The CDR3 region has the DNA TGTGCCAGCAGCCCCGGGGGAGGGGAAGGCCAGCCCCAGCATTTT. This encodes CASSPGGGEGQPQHF.

The chain links TRBV4-1 to TRBJ1-3; the match to TRBD1 covers 8 bases. This CDR3 spans 15 amino acids. The V and J ends lost 4 bases and 6 bases, in that order; junction bases with no gene match: 8. Germline V gene sequence: CDR1 MGHRA, CDR2 YSYEKL. The CDR3 here is CASSRSPGGENTIYF. CDR3 nucleotide sequence: TGCGCCAGCAGCCGGTCTCCAGGGGGCGAAAACACCATATATTTT.

The genes are TRBV2 and TRBJ1-2; TRBD1 is a possible D gene (5 bases). V lost 7 bases, J lost 0 bases, and 18 bases lay in between. The germline V gene has CDR1 SNHLY and CDR2 FYNNEI. This CDR3 region has 16 residues. The chain's CDR3 is CASTEAQQVANYGYTF. The DNA of the CDR3 is TGTGCCAGCACCGAGGCCCAACAGGTTGCTAACTATGGCTACACCTTC.

The J gene is TRBJ2-5, the V gene TRBV7-2; a possible D gene is TRBD2 (5 bases). The CDR3 has 16 amino acids. Trimming took 5 bases from V and 5 from J, leaving 21 bases between them. Per germline, CDR1 SGHTA and CDR2 FQGNSA. Written as DNA, the CDR3 is TGTGCCAGCAGCCGTAATAGCCTCATACCGGGGGAGACCCAGTACTTC. It encodes CASSRNSLIPGETQYF.

This chain connects TRBV6-5 to TRBJ1-1; 9 nucleotides align to TRBD1. Germline V CDR1 and CDR2: MNHEY, SVGAGI. CDR3 size: 14 residues. V shed 0 bases, J shed 5 bases, and the junction held 1 base outside the gene matches. CDR3 bases: TGTGCCAGCAGTTACTCGACAGGGGGGACTGAAGCTTTCTTT. Translation gives CASSYSTGGTEAFF.

The genes are TRBV6-1 and TRBJ1-2; TRBD1 is a possible D gene (5 bases). CDR3 size: 13 residues. Germline V gives CDR1 MNHNS, CDR2 SASEGT. The V end was cut by 9 bases, the J end by 4 bases, with 15 bases between. The CDR3 sequence: CASQAGDGYGYTF. CDR3 nucleotides: TGTGCCAGTCAGGCGGGGGATGGCTATGGCTACACCTTC.

This sequence joins TRBV4-1 and TRBJ1-5; maybe TRBD1 (5 bases). CDR1 MGHRA and CDR2 YSYEKL come from the germline V gene. The CDR3 totals 15 residues. The germline V and J ends were trimmed by 2 bases and 11 bases, with 19 bases remaining between them. The DNA of the CDR3 is TGCGCCAGCAGCCAAACGGTTGAGGGGAAGGAGGCCCAGCATTTT. It yields the protein CASSQTVEGKEAQHF.

The chain combines TRBV19 with TRBJ1-2, with TRBD1 as a possible D gene (5 bases). Trimming removed 5 bases at V and 8 bases at J, with 12 bases between. This CDR3 is built from 12 residues. Germline-derived CDR1 and CDR2 are LNHDA and SQIVND (reference sequence). CDR3 sequence (DNA): TGTGCCAGTAGTTTGCAGGGAAGAGGCTACACCTTC. As protein: CASSLQGRGYTF.